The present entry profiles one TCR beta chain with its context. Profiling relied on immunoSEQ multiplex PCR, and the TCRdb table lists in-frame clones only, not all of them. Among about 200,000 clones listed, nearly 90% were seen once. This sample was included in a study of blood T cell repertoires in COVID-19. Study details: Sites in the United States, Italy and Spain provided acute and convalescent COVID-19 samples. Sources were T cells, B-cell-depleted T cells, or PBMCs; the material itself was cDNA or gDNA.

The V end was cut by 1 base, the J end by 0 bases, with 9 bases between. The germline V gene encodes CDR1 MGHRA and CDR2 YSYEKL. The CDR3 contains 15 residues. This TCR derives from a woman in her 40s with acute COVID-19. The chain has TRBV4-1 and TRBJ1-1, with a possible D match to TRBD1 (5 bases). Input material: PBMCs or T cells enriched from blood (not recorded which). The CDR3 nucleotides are TGCGCCAGCAGCCAAGTCCCAGGGATGAACACTGAAGCTTTCTTT. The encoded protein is CASSQVPGMNTEAFF.